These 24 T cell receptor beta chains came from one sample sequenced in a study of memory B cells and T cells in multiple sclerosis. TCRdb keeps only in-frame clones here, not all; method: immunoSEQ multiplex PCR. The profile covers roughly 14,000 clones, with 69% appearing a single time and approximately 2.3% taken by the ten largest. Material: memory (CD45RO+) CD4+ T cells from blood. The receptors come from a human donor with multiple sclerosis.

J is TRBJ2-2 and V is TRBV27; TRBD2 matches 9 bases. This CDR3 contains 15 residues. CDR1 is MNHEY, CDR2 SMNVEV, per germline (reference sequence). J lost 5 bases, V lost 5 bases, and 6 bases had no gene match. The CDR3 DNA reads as TGTGCCAGCAGTATTAGCGGGAGAAGTACCGGGGAGCTGTTTTTT. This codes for CASSISGRSTGELFF.

The CDR3 spells CASSYSGIYSGNTIYF. CDR3 coding DNA: TGTGCCAGCAGTTACTCGGGCATCTACTCTGGAAACACCATATATTTT. The J gene is TRBJ1-3, the V gene TRBV6-5; D gene unclear. This CDR3 is built from 16 residues. The V end was cut by 0 bases, the J end by 0 bases, with 9 bases between. The germline V gene has CDR1 MNHEY and CDR2 SVGAGI.

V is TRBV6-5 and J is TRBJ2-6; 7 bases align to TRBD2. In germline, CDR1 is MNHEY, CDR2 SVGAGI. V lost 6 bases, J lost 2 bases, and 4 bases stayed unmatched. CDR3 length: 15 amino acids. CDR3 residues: CASRGTTAGANVLTF. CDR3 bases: TGTGCCAGCAGAGGGACTACTGCTGGGGCCAACGTCCTGACTTTC.

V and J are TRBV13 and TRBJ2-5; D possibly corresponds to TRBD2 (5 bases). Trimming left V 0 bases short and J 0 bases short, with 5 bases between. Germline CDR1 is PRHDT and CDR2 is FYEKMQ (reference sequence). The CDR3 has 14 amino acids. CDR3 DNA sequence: TGTGCCAGCAGCTTAGGAGCGGACCAAGAGACCCAGTACTTC. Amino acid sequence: CASSLGADQETQYF.

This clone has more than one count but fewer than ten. In DNA form, the CDR3 reads TGTGCCAGCCGGGAATTATCCTACAATGAGCAGTTCTTC. Protein: CASRELSYNEQFF. This chain connects TRBV28 to TRBJ2-1, with D possibly TRBD2 on 5 matching bases. The CDR3 loop spans 13 amino acids. Trimming stripped 8 bases from V and 1 base from J, with 9 bases between. CDR1 MDHEN and CDR2 SYDVKM come from the germline V gene.

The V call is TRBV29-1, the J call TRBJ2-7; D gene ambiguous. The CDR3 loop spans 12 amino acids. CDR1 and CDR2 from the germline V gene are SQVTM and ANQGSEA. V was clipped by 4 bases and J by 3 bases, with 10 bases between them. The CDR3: CSVVVGVYEQYF. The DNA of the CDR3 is TGCAGCGTTGTGGTCGGAGTCTACGAGCAGTACTTC.

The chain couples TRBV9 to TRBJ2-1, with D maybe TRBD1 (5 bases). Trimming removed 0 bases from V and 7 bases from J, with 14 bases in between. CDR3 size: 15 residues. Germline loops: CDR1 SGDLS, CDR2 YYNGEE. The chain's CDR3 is CASSVAGKVENEQFF. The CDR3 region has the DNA TGTGCCAGCAGCGTAGCAGGGAAGGTTGAGAATGAGCAGTTCTTC.

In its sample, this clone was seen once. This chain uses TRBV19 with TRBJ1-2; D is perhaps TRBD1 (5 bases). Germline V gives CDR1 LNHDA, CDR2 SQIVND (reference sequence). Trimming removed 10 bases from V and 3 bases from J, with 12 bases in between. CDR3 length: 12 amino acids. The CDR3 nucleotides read TGTGCCACCCAGGACAACTACTATGGCTACACCTTC. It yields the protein CATQDNYYGYTF.

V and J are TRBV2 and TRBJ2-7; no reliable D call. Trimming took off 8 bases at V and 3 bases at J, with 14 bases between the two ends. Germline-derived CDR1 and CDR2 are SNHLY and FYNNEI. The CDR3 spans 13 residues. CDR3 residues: CASQDIGYYEQYF. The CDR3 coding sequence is TGTGCCAGCCAGGATATTGGCTACTACGAGCAGTACTTC.

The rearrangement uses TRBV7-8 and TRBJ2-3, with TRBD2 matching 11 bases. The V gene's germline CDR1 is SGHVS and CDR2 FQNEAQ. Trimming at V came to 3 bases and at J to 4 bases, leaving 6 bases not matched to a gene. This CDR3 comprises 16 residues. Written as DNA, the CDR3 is TGTGCCAGCAGCTTCCGCCTAGCGGGAGGTCCAGATACGCAGTATTTT. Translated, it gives CASSFRLAGGPDTQYF.

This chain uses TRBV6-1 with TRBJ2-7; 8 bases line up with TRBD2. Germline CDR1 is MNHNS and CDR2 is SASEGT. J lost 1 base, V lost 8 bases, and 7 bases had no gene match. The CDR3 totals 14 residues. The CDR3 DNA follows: TGTGCCAGCGATGCGAGCGGGGGATCCTACGAGCAGTACTTC. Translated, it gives CASDASGGSYEQYF.

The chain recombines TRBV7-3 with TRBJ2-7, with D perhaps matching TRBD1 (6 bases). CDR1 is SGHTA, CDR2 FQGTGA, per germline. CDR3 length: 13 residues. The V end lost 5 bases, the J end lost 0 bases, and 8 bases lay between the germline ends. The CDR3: CASSQDSSYEQYF. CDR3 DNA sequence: TGTGCCAGCAGCCAGGACAGCTCCTACGAGCAGTACTTC.

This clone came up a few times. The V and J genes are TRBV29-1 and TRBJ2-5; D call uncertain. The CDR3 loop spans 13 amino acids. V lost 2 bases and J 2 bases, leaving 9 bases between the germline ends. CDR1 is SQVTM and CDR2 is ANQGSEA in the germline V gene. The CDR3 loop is CSVENQIQETQYF. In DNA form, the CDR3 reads TGCAGCGTTGAAAACCAGATTCAAGAGACCCAGTACTTC. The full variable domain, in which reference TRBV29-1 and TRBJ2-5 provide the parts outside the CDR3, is SAVISQKPSRDICQRGTSLTIQCQVDSQVTMMFWYRQQPGQSLTLIATANQGSEATYESGFVIDKFPISRPNLTFSTLTVSNMSPEDSSIYLCSVENQIQETQYFGPGTRLLVL.

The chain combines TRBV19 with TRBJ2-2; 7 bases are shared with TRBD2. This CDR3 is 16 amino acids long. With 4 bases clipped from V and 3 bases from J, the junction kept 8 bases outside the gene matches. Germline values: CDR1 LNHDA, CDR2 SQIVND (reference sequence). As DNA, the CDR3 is TGTGCCAGTAGTACTCGGGCTAGCGGCTACACCGGGGAGCTGTTTTTT. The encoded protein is CASSTRASGYTGELFF. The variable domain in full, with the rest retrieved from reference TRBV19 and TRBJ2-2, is DGGITQSPKYLFRKEGQNVTLSCEQNLNHDAMYWYRQDPGQGLRLIYYSQIVNDFQKGDIAEGYSVSREKKESFPLTVTSAQKNPTAFYLCASSTRASGYTGELFFGEGSRLTVL.

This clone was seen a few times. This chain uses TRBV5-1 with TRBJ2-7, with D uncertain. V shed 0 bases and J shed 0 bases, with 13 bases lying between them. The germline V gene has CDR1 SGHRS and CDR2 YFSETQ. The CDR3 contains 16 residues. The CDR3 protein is CASSLESEMSSYEQYF. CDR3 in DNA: TGCGCCAGCAGCTTGGAGTCGGAGATGAGCTCCTACGAGCAGTACTTC.

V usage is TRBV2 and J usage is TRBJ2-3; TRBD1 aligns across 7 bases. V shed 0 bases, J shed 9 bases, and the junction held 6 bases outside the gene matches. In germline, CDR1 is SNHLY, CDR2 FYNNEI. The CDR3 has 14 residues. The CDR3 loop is CASSEATGAGTQYF. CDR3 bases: TGTGCCAGCAGTGAAGCTACAGGGGCAGGCACGCAGTATTTT. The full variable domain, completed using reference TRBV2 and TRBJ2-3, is EPEVTQTPSHQVTQMGQEVILRCVPISNHLYFYWYRQILGQKVEFLVSFYNNEISEKSEIFDDQFSVERPDGSNFTLKIRSTKLEDSAMYFCASSEATGAGTQYFGPGTRLTVL.

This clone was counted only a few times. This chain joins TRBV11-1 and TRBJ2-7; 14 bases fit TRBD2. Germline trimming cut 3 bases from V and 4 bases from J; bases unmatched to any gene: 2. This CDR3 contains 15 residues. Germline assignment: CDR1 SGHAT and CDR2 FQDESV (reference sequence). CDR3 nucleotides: TGTGCCAGCAGCTTCGGGACTAGCGGGAGTTACGAGCAGTACTTC. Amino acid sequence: CASSFGTSGSYEQYF. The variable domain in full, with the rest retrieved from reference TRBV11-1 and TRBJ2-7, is EAEVAQSPRYKITEKSQAVAFWCDPISGHATLYWYRQILGQGPELLVQFQDESVVDDSQLPKDRFSAERLKGVDSTLKIQPAELGDSAMYLCASSFGTSGSYEQYFGPGTRLTVT.

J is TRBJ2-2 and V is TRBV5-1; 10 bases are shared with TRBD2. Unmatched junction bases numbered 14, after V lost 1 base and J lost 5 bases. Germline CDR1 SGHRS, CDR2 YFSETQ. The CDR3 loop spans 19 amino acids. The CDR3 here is CASSLSGVSSGSRTGELFF. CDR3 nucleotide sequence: TGCGCCAGCAGCTTGAGTGGGGTGTCTAGCGGGAGTCGAACCGGGGAGCTGTTTTTT.

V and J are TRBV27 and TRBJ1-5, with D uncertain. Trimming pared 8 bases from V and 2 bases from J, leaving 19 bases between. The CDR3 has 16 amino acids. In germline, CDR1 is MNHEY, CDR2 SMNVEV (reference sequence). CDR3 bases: TGTGCCAGCGCGGCGACTACAGCATTCCGCAATCAGCCCCAGCATTTT. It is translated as CASAATTAFRNQPQHF.

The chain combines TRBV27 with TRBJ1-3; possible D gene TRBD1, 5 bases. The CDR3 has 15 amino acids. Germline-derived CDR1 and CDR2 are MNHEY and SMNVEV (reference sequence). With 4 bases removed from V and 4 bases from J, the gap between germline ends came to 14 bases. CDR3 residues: CASSSGGAQGNTIYF. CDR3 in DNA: TGTGCCAGCAGTTCGGGAGGGGCGCAGGGAAACACCATATATTTT.

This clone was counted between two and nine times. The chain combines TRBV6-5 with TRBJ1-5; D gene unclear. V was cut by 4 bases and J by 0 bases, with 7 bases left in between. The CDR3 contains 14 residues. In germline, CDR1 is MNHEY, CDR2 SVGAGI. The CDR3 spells CASSSLLSNQPQHF. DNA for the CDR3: TGTGCCAGCAGTTCACTCCTTAGCAATCAGCCCCAGCATTTT.

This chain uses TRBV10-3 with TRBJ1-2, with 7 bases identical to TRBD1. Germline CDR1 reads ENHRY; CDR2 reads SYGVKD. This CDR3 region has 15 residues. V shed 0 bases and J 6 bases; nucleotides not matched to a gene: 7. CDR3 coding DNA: TGTGCCATCAGTGAGTCTTACGAGACAGGGAATGGCTACACCTTC. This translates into CAISESYETGNGYTF.

Written as DNA, the CDR3 is TGTGCCAGCAGTTTAGCGACATATGGCTACACCTTC. Translating it yields CASSLATYGYTF. This chain joins TRBV28 and TRBJ1-2; D is ambiguous. Germline V lookup: CDR1 MDHEN, CDR2 SYDVKM. Trimming stripped 2 bases from V and 5 bases from J, with 6 bases between. The CDR3 length is 12 residues.

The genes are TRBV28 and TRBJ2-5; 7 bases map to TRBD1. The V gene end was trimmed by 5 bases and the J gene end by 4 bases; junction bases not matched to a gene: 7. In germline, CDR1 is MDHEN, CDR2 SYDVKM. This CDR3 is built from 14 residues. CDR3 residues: CASSPPGQAETQYF. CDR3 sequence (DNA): TGTGCCAGCAGTCCCCCTGGACAGGCAGAGACCCAGTACTTC.